The rows below give T cell receptor beta chains drawn from one sample of a study of T cells in Graves' hyperthyroidism and ophthalmopathy. TCRdb fed the multiplex PCR reads into MiXCR, producing one record per CDR3 protein. The repertoire has about 350,000 distinct CDR3 sequences, 15% to 20% of them found once; the top ten carry 15%. The material sequenced was blood. The receptor set was obtained from a woman aged 40 to 50 with Graves' ophthalmopathy. Each CDR3 is given with its conserved first and last residue. D genes are given only for firm matches. Only some rows state a clone size, as once, few, many or a class for expanded clones.

clone size | J gene | D gene | V gene | CDR3 DNA | CDR3 protein
many | TRBJ2-5 | TRBD1 | TRBV28 | TGTGCCAGCAGTAACAGGGGGGCATCGGGAGAGACCCAGTACTTC | CASSNRGASGETQYF
few | TRBJ1-5 | TRBD1 | TRBV11-1 | TGTGCCAGCAGCTTAATAAAGCAGGGGGCTATTCAGCCCCAGCATTTT | CASSLIKQGAIQPQHF
many | TRBJ1-2 | . | TRBV19 | TGTGCCACAGAGAGCGGTAACTATGGCTACACCTTC | CATESGNYGYTF
few | TRBJ2-5 | . | TRBV7-3 | TGTGCCAGCAGGATAAGGTCCGGGGAGACCCAGTACTTC | CASRIRSGETQYF
many | TRBJ2-6 | TRBD1 | TRBV28 | TGTGCCAGCAGTTCCCTCGACAGGGGATACCCTTCTGGGGCCAACGTCCTGACTTTC | CASSSLDRGYPSGANVLTF
many | TRBJ2-7 | TRBD2 | TRBV12-3/TRBV12-4 | TGTGCCAGCAGTTGGGGGGGTCATACAACCTACGAGCAGTACTTC | CASSWGGHTTYEQYF
. | TRBJ2-2 | . | TRBV5-1 | TGCGCCAGCAGCTTGATACGGGGGAGAGTCGACACCGGGGAGCTGTTTTTT | CASSLIRGRVDTGELFF
. | TRBJ1-5 | TRBD1 | TRBV6-1 | TGTGCCAGCTTGACAGGGGGAAATAGCAATCAGCCCCAGCATTTT | CASLTGGNSNQPQHF
many | TRBJ2-5 | TRBD2 | TRBV7-8 | TGTGCCAGCAGCTTTAGTGTAGCGGGAGTTGTGGAGACCCAGTACTTC | CASSFSVAGVVETQYF
many | TRBJ2-7 | . | TRBV29-1 | TGCAGCGCCCGCTGGGGCTACGAGCAGTACTTC | CSARWGYEQYF
many | TRBJ2-7 | . | TRBV6-1 | TGTGCCAGCAGTGAAGAAACAGAGTCCTACGAGCAGTACTTC | CASSEETESYEQYF
. | TRBJ1-1 | . | TRBV6-1 | TGTGCCAGCAGAGGGGGGGGGGACACTGAAGCTTTCTTT | CASRGGGDTEAFF
many | TRBJ1-2 | . | TRBV20-1 | TGCAGTGCTGGAGACCCCGGACGAGAGCGCTACACCTTC | CSAGDPGRERYTF
. | TRBJ2-1 | . | TRBV9 | TGTGCCAGCAGCGTAGCTGCCCTGAACAATGAGCAGTTCTTC | CASSVAALNNEQFF
many | TRBJ1-5 | . | TRBV19 | TGTGCCAGTAGTCCGAGACAGGCCCCCAATCAGCCCCAGCATTTT | CASSPRQAPNQPQHF
many | TRBJ1-1 | . | TRBV7-2 | TGTGCCAGCAGCTTAGGCTCTTGGGTAGCGGGAATGAACACTGAAGCTTTCTTT | CASSLGSWVAGMNTEAFF
many | TRBJ2-7 | . | TRBV9 | TGTGCCAGCAGCGTAGAGGTCGCGGGCGAGCAGTACTTC | CASSVEVAGEQYF
many | TRBJ1-1 | . | TRBV3-1 | TGTGCCAGCAGCCAAGTCTCACGGGCGGCTTTCTTT | CASSQVSRAAFF
many | TRBJ2-7 | . | TRBV19 | TGTGCCAGTAGTTACCTGGGGGTGAACGAGCAGTACTTC | CASSYLGVNEQYF
. | TRBJ2-5 | TRBD2 | TRBV6-5 | TGTGCCAGCAGTACTGGGACTAGCGGGAGAGGGGAGACCCAGTACTTC | CASSTGTSGRGETQYF
many | TRBJ1-3 | . | TRBV20-1 | TGCAGTGCTAGTAGCGCCGGAAACACCATATATTTT | CSASSAGNTIYF
. | TRBJ2-7 | . | TRBV28 | TGTGCCAGCAGTTTAACCTCTCTAGCATCCCTCTACGAGCAGTACTTC | CASSLTSLASLYEQYF
many | TRBJ2-2 | . | TRBV7-3 | TGTGCCAGCAGCCCGATTCGGGACGGGGAGCTGTTTTTT | CASSPIRDGELFF
many | TRBJ1-5 | . | TRBV19 | TGTGCCAGTAGTATCCGACAGGGCAATCAGCCCCAGCATTTT | CASSIRQGNQPQHF
many | TRBJ1-5 | . | TRBV19 | TGTGCCAGTAGTGTGGAGGGGGTTCAGCCCCAGCATTTT | CASSVEGVQPQHF
. | TRBJ1-1 | . | TRBV15 | TGTGCCACCAGCAGGGAGAGGGGTGGGACTGAAGCTTTCTTT | CATSRERGGTEAFF
many | TRBJ1-1 | . | TRBV6-2/TRBV6-3 | TGTGCCAGCAGTGAGGACGGGTCGGCTTTCTTT | CASSEDGSAFF
many | TRBJ1-1 | . | TRBV30 | TGTGCCTGGAGTGATTTAGGATCTGAAGCTTTCTTT | CAWSDLGSEAFF
few | TRBJ2-7 | . | TRBV27 | TGTGCCAGCAGTGAGACGGCTAGGGGGGAGCAGTACTTC | CASSETARGEQYF
many | TRBJ2-5 | . | TRBV9 | TGTGCCAGCAGCGGAAGGAGAAGCCAGACCCAGTACTTC | CASSGRRSQTQYF
. | TRBJ1-1 | . | TRBV6-1 | TGTGCCACTACGAAGGGCGGGAACACTGAAGCTTTCTTT | CATTKGGNTEAFF
few | TRBJ2-2 | . | TRBV10-3 | TGTGCCATCAGCCCCCGAGGCGGGGGCGCGACGAACACCGGGGAGCTGTTTTTT | CAISPRGGGATNTGELFF
few | TRBJ2-7 | . | TRBV4-1 | TGCGCCAGCAGCCAAGTAGGACGAAACCAGGGCGAGCAGTACTTC | CASSQVGRNQGEQYF